These 9 T cell receptor beta chains came from one sample sequenced in a study of cytomegalovirus exposure and HLA in healthy donors. PCR involved 60 Vbeta and 13 Jbeta primers. Assay: immunoSEQ multiplex PCR; the TCRdb copy retains only in-frame clones and omits some. The sample lists a few hundred thousand clones, more than 65% occurring once. Sequenced sample: PBMCs. Receptors were obtained from a young woman in good health and CMV-seronegative.

This chain uses TRBV9 with TRBJ2-3, with 10 bases identical to TRBD1. V lost 3 bases to trimming and J lost 5 bases; unmatched junction nucleotides: 12. The CDR3 consists of 17 residues. Germline V lookup: CDR1 SGDLS, CDR2 YYNGEE. The CDR3 DNA follows: TGTGCCAGCAGCGCCCAAAGACAGGGGGCGTCTAAAGATACGCAGTATTTT. Its protein product is CASSAQRQGASKDTQYF.

The V call is TRBV14, the J call TRBJ1-2; D uncertain. Germline V CDR1 and CDR2: SGHDN, FVKESK. V dropped 0 bases and J dropped 5 bases, with 7 bases sitting between them. CDR3 length: 13 amino acids. The CDR3 region is CASSQDRGYGYTF. For the CDR3, the DNA is TGTGCCAGCAGCCAAGATAGAGGTTATGGCTACACCTTC.

The chain employs TRBV6-6 and TRBJ2-7; the match to TRBD1 covers 7 bases. Losses at the gene ends were 0 bases for V and 1 base for J; bases not matched to a gene: 3. The CDR3 extends over 15 amino acids. Germline CDR1 is MNHNY and CDR2 is SVGAGI (reference sequence). The CDR3 DNA sequence: TGTGCCAGCAGTTACTCGTCGGGACAGTCCTACGAGCAGTACTTC. This encodes CASSYSSGQSYEQYF.

This rearrangement joins TRBV13 to TRBJ1-1, with 8 bases lining up with TRBD1. The CDR3 contains 16 residues. J was trimmed by 5 bases and V by 4 bases; bases with no gene match: 12. Germline V lookup: CDR1 PRHDT, CDR2 FYEKMQ (reference sequence). CDR3 bases: TGTGCCAGCAGCTCCGACAGGGGCCCAATGGAGACTGAAGCTTTCTTT. It encodes CASSSDRGPMETEAFF.

This sequence joins TRBV6-1 and TRBJ1-5, with D possibly TRBD1 on 6 matching bases. Germline assignment: CDR1 MNHNS and CDR2 SASEGT. The CDR3 spans 15 residues. The V and J ends lost 5 bases and 7 bases respectively, with 18 bases between them. CDR3 region: CASSKSGGAGQPQHF. The CDR3 DNA is TGTGCCAGCAGTAAGTCGGGGGGCGCCGGCCAGCCCCAGCATTTT.

The chain couples TRBV18 to TRBJ2-1; D is possibly TRBD2 (5 bases). V was trimmed by 1 base and J by 1 base, leaving 20 bases between them. Germline values: CDR1 KGHSH, CDR2 LQKENI. The CDR3 sequence is 19 residues long. The chain's CDR3 is CASSPRDSAGPGSYNEQFF. CDR3 in DNA: TGTGCCAGCTCACCACGGGATAGCGCAGGACCGGGGTCCTACAATGAGCAGTTCTTC.

This chain joins TRBV29-1 and TRBJ2-3; 7 nucleotides agree with TRBD2. Per germline, CDR1 SQVTM and CDR2 ANQGSEA. V was clipped by 5 bases and J by 3 bases; unmatched bases: 8. The CDR3 is 14 amino acids. The CDR3 sequence is CSVSREGRTDTQYF. CDR3 sequence (DNA): TGCAGCGTTTCCAGGGAGGGCCGGACAGATACGCAGTATTTT.

This clone has only one observation. The genes are TRBV6-5 and TRBJ1-3; a possible D gene is TRBD1 (6 bases). The germline V gene encodes CDR1 MNHEY and CDR2 SVGAGI. V lost 0 bases to trimming and J lost 3 bases, with 12 bases between them. CDR3 length: 16 residues. The CDR3, as DNA: TGTGCCAGCAGTTACTCGATGGGGGGGCTTGGAAACACCATATATTTT. Its protein is CASSYSMGGLGNTIYF.

The chain uses TRBV2 and TRBJ1-1; D not resolved. Per the germline V gene, CDR1 is SNHLY and CDR2 is FYNNEI. V was trimmed by 11 bases and J by 3 bases, leaving 7 bases between them. CDR3 length equals 10 residues. The CDR3 reads CAGGYTEAFF. The CDR3 DNA sequence: TGTGCCGGCGGGTACACTGAAGCTTTCTTT.